This T cell receptor (beta chain) was found in a study of regulatory T cells in long-lasting Graves disease. Worth noting for this clonotype: Its specificity is not known.

Time point described: newly diagnosed GD, antithyroid drugs for less than 3 months. Extracted PBMC RNA gave rise to the TCR library. The CDR3 length is 15 residues. Germline-derived CDR1 and CDR2 are SGHTA and FQGTGA. V shed 2 bases and J 2 bases; nucleotides not matched to a gene: 4. The authors built TCR beta libraries using iRepertoire HTBI primers and Arm-PCR of CDR3 regions. TCRdb called the multiplex PCR reads again in MiXCR, with one record for every CDR3 protein. The data hold about 440,000 distinct CDR3 sequences, with 15% observed a single time. Study-wide points: Persistent disease samples used TRBV28, TRBJ1-2 and TRBJ2-5 preferentially.

These records were also assigned to another study, of T cells in Graves' hyperthyroidism and ophthalmopathy. That work contributes: Using the HTBI primer set, a first-round RT-PCR was run on the TCR CDR3.

Sequencing used peripheral blood mononuclear cells (PBMCs), obtained at new diagnosis, from a patient treated with antithyroid drugs. The rearrangement links TRBV7-3 to TRBJ2-3; 7 bases agree with TRBD2. The TCR sequence derives from a woman in her 30s with Graves disease. This chain's CDR3 is CASSLRGRDTDTQYF. The CDR3 region has the DNA TGTGCCAGCAGCTTACGGGGGAGGGACACAGATACGCAGTATTTT.